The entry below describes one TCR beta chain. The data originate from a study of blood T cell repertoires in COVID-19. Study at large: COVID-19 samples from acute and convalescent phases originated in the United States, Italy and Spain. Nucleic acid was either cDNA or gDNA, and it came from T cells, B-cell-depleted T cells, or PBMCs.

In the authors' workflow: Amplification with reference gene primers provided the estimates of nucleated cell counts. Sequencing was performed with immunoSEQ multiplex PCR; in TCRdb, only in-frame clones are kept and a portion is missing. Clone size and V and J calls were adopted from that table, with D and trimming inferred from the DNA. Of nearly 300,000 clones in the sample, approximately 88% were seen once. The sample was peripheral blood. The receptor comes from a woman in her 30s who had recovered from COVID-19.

The CDR3 DNA sequence: TGTGCCAGCAGTCCACCGAACTACAGGGGACGCAATCAGCCCCAGCATTTT. It yields the protein CASSPPNYRGRNQPQHF. The rearrangement uses TRBV6-6 and TRBJ1-5; TRBD1 matches at 7 bases. In germline, CDR1 is MNHNY, CDR2 SVGAGI (reference sequence). V trimming: 5 bases; J trimming: 2 bases; junction bases outside the gene matches: 12. The CDR3 loop spans 17 amino acids.